A single sample is the source of the 14 T cell receptor beta chains below, sequenced in a study of cytomegalovirus exposure and HLA in healthy donors. With 60 Vbeta and 13 Jbeta primers, the PCR was carried out. Using immunoSEQ multiplex PCR, the repertoire was profiled, and TCRdb retains in-frame clones only, with some absent. The sample includes about 110,000 clones, over 80% seen only once; the top ten take 0.2% to 0.25%. Source material: PBMCs. Every receptor here comes from a man in his fifties or sixties in good health and CMV-seronegative.

The chain recombines TRBV5-4 with TRBJ1-6, with a tentative D call TRBD1 (6 bases). CDR1 and CDR2 (germline): SGHNT, YYREEE (reference sequence). Trimming took 3 bases from V and 1 from J, leaving 8 bases between them. The CDR3 runs to 15 residues. CDR3 in amino acids: CASSSQGSYNSPLHF. The DNA for the CDR3 is TGTGCCAGCAGCTCTCAGGGGTCCTATAATTCACCCCTCCACTTT.

This clone has more than one count but fewer than ten. This chain uses TRBV5-1 with TRBJ2-7; 10 bases map to TRBD1. The germline gives CDR1 SGHRS, CDR2 YFSETQ. V lost 7 bases and J lost 1; bases outside the gene matches: 5. CDR3 length: 14 amino acids. CDR3 in amino acids: CASSGQGFSYEQYF. In DNA form, the CDR3 reads TGCGCCAGCTCGGGACAGGGGTTTTCCTACGAGCAGTACTTC.

This CDR3 reads CASREGATNQPQHF. The CDR3 bases are TGTGCCAGTAGAGAGGGGGCAACCAATCAGCCCCAGCATTTT. The chain links TRBV19 to TRBJ1-5, with TRBD1 matching 7 bases. The germline V gene encodes CDR1 LNHDA and CDR2 SQIVND (reference sequence). The length of the CDR3 is 14 residues. Trimming removed 6 bases from V and 3 bases from J; junction bases left unmatched: 5.

This chain connects TRBV19 to TRBJ1-5; 10 positions agree with TRBD1. Germline V gene data show CDR1 as LNHDA and CDR2 as SQIVND (reference sequence). V lost 5 bases to trimming and J lost 8 bases; unmatched junction nucleotides: 12. The CDR3 is made up of 16 amino acids. The CDR3 loop is CASSAEGTGDGKPQHF. The CDR3 coding sequence is TGTGCCAGTAGTGCCGAGGGGACAGGGGATGGTAAGCCCCAGCATTTT.

This clone was observed a handful of times. V gene TRBV9 combines with J gene TRBJ1-1; D ambiguous. The CDR3 is 13 amino acids. V lost 0 bases and J lost 3, with 6 bases in between. Germline V gene lookup returns CDR1 SGDLS and CDR2 YYNGEE. CDR3: CASSVVGDTEAFF. The CDR3 DNA follows: TGTGCCAGCAGCGTAGTCGGGGACACTGAAGCTTTCTTT.

The chain uses TRBV6-6 and TRBJ1-1; perhaps TRBD1 as D (6 bases). Trimming pared 6 bases from V and 1 base from J, leaving 15 bases between. CDR1 and CDR2 from the germline V gene are MNHNY and SVGAGI (reference sequence). The CDR3 runs to 15 residues. The CDR3 DNA sequence: TGTGCCAGCAGCCAAGACAGGATATCGAACACTGAAGCTTTCTTT. Translating it yields CASSQDRISNTEAFF.

This chain joins TRBV7-6 and TRBJ2-2, with 10 bases identical to TRBD2. V lost 5 bases and J lost 1; bases outside the gene matches: 13. This CDR3 has 19 residues. Germline V gives CDR1 SGHVS, CDR2 FNYEAQ. DNA of the CDR3: TGTGCCAGCAGCCTATGGCTAGCGGGAGACAAGCGGAACACCGGGGAGCTGTTTTTT. Its translation: CASSLWLAGDKRNTGELFF.

This clone was counted a few times. The gene calls are TRBV19 and TRBJ2-7, with 9 bases identical to TRBD1. J was trimmed by 11 bases and V by 6 bases; bases with no gene match: 20. This CDR3 region has 16 residues. CDR1 and CDR2 from the germline V gene are LNHDA and SQIVND (reference sequence). The CDR3, as DNA: TGTGCCAGTAGCCCTTTAGCTACAGGGGGCAGTTTGGGGAAGTACTTC. Residues: CASSPLATGGSLGKYF.

This clone has only a few counts. The genes are TRBV30 and TRBJ1-1; 8 nucleotides line up with TRBD1. The germline V gene encodes CDR1 GTSNPN and CDR2 SVGIG (reference sequence). V lost 6 bases and J lost 5; bases outside the gene matches: 5. The length of the CDR3 is 12 residues. The CDR3 sequence: CACGQGPTEAFF. As DNA, the CDR3 is TGTGCCTGCGGACAGGGACCGACTGAAGCTTTCTTT.

This rearrangement joins TRBV4-3 to TRBJ1-1; TRBD1 agrees at 7 bases. Trimming removed 1 base from V and 5 bases from J; junction bases left unmatched: 13. The CDR3 extends over 17 amino acids. Germline CDR1 reads LGHNA; CDR2 reads YSLEER. DNA of the CDR3: TGCGCCAGCAGCCAAGGACGGGGCAGGGGGAAATTAACTGAAGCTTTCTTT. Translation gives CASSQGRGRGKLTEAFF.

This chain connects TRBV7-2 to TRBJ2-1; TRBD2 aligns across 7 bases. Germline CDR1 is SGHTA and CDR2 is FQGNSA. The CDR3 spans 15 residues. With V trimmed by 4 bases and J by 4 bases, 7 bases remained unmatched. This CDR3 is CASSSGTTLYNEQFF. DNA of the CDR3: TGTGCCAGCAGCTCCGGGACTACCCTGTACAATGAGCAGTTCTTC. Together with reference TRBV7-2 and TRBJ2-1, the CDR3 gives the full variable domain: GAGVSQSPSNKVTEKGKDVELRCDPISGHTALYWYRQSLGQGLEFLIYFQGNSAPDKSGLPSDRFSAERTGGSVSTLTIQRTQQEDSAVYLCASSSGTTLYNEQFFGPGTRLTVL.

The V and J genes are TRBV5-1 and TRBJ2-1; TRBD1 is a possible D gene (6 bases). Germline CDR1 SGHRS, CDR2 YFSETQ. The CDR3 consists of 13 residues. The germline V and J ends were trimmed by 0 bases and 6 bases, with 7 bases remaining between them. The CDR3: CASSLETGNEQFF. In DNA form, the CDR3 reads TGCGCCAGCAGCTTGGAGACAGGCAATGAGCAGTTCTTC.

The genes are TRBV6-5 and TRBJ2-3; TRBD1 might be the D (6 bases). Between the trimmed V and J ends, which lost 5 bases and 4 bases, there was a span of 16 bases. The CDR3 consists of 15 residues. Germline V gives CDR1 MNHEY, CDR2 SVGAGI. CDR3 bases: TGTGCCAGCAGTCAAAGCGGATGGGGGCCAGATACGCAGTATTTT. This codes for CASSQSGWGPDTQYF.

A few counts support this clone. The CDR3 sequence is CASSEARGLGNQPQHF. Written as DNA, the CDR3 is TGTGCCAGCAGTGAAGCGCGGGGATTAGGCAATCAGCCCCAGCATTTT. The chain couples TRBV2 to TRBJ1-5; D remains unclear. The CDR3 is 16 amino acids. V was pared by 0 bases and J by 2 bases, with 11 bases between. Per germline, CDR1 SNHLY and CDR2 FYNNEI.